These 11 T cell receptor beta chains were sequenced from one sample in a study of Ad26.COV2.S vaccination and SARS-CoV-2 variants. Profiling relied on immunoSEQ multiplex PCR, and the TCRdb table lists in-frame clones only, not all of them. The repertoire holds about 350,000 clones, with around 88% as singletons. As for treatment: over 15 received Ad26.COV2.S at low or high dose, single or two shots; about 5 received placebo; per-sample allocation not given. Day 63 following the first vaccine or placebo injection was when the samples were taken. Sequenced here: peripheral blood, sampled in a trial of Ad26.COV2.S vaccine versus placebo. All receptors come from a person aged 18-60 years who received the Ad26.COV2.S COVID-19 vaccine or a placebo.

CDR3 in amino acids: CASSKGGNNQPQHF. The CDR3 DNA is TGTGCCAGCAGCAAGGGAGGGAACAATCAGCCCCAGCATTTT. The chain recombines TRBV5-4 with TRBJ1-5, with D unresolved. CDR3 length equals 14 residues. Germline lookup yields CDR1 SGHNT and CDR2 YYREEE (reference sequence). V shed 4 bases and J shed 3 bases, with 11 bases lying between them.

This chain uses TRBV4-2 with TRBJ2-7, with D possibly being TRBD2 (6 bases). The CDR3 consists of 15 residues. Deletions cut 0 bases from V and 2 bases from J, with 11 bases between. CDR1 and CDR2 (germline): LGHNA, YNFKEQ. This CDR3 is CASSQELLAAYEQYF. The DNA of the CDR3 is TGTGCCAGCAGCCAAGAGCTACTAGCAGCCTACGAGCAGTACTTC.

This chain uses TRBV5-4 with TRBJ1-2; D gene ambiguous. Germline V gene lookup returns CDR1 SGHNT and CDR2 YYREEE (reference sequence). The V end lost 0 bases, the J end lost 4 bases, and 13 bases lay between the germline ends. CDR3 length: 15 residues. The CDR3 spells CASSLDSQSSYGYTF. CDR3 DNA sequence: TGTGCCAGCAGCTTGGACTCCCAGTCTAGCTATGGCTACACCTTC.

V usage is TRBV28 and J usage is TRBJ2-7; tentatively, D is TRBD1 or TRBD2 (5 bases each). Trimming stripped 3 bases from V and 2 bases from J, with 20 bases between. Germline V CDR1 and CDR2: MDHEN, SYDVKM. The CDR3 is 17 residues long. CDR3 loop: CASSFRLARDVTYEQYF. The CDR3 DNA reads as TGTGCCAGCAGTTTTCGCCTAGCCAGGGATGTTACCTACGAGCAGTACTTC.

The chain has TRBV10-1 and TRBJ2-7; no clear D. This CDR3 contains 13 residues. Trimming took 1 base from V and 3 from J, leaving 7 bases between them. The germline V gene has CDR1 WNHNN and CDR2 SYGVQD (reference sequence). CDR3 bases: TGCGCCAGCAGTGAGTTTCCCTACTACGAGCAGTACTTC. This sequence encodes CASSEFPYYEQYF.

This clone was seen a few times. The rearrangement joins TRBV2 to TRBJ1-5, with a tentative D call TRBD1 (6 bases). Germline values: CDR1 SNHLY, CDR2 FYNNEI. With 7 bases removed from V and 4 bases from J, the gap between germline ends came to 11 bases. There are 13 residues in the CDR3. In DNA, the CDR3 is TGTGCCAGCACTCGGACAGAGAATCAGCCCCAGCATTTT. This codes for CASTRTENQPQHF. Variable domain in full (rest from reference TRBV2 and TRBJ1-5): EPEVTQTPSHQVTQMGQEVILRCVPISNHLYFYWYRQILGQKVEFLVSFYNNEISEKSEIFDDQFSVERPDGSNFTLKIRSTKLEDSAMYFCASTRTENQPQHFGDGTRLSIL.

The chain combines TRBV19 with TRBJ2-2; D is possibly TRBD1 (6 bases). This CDR3 spans 14 amino acids. Germline V lookup: CDR1 LNHDA, CDR2 SQIVND (reference sequence). With 6 bases removed from V and 6 bases from J, the gap between germline ends came to 14 bases. CDR3 nucleotides: TGTGCCAGTAGCGGACAGAACGTCCCCGGGGAGCTGTTTTTT. Protein: CASSGQNVPGELFF.

The chain couples TRBV5-1 to TRBJ1-1; TRBD1 aligns across 10 bases. The CDR3 consists of 17 residues. The J segment lost 0 bases and the V segment lost 7 bases, leaving 12 bases of the junction unmatched. Germline CDR1 reads SGHRS; CDR2 reads YFSETQ. The CDR3 loop reads CASAGTGTGAMNTEAFF. The CDR3 coding sequence is TGCGCCAGCGCCGGGACCGGGACAGGGGCGATGAACACTGAAGCTTTCTTT.

The J gene is TRBJ1-1, the V gene TRBV11-2; D perhaps matches TRBD1 (5 bases). This CDR3 is built from 17 residues. V was cut by 4 bases and J by 3 bases, with 21 bases left in between. Looked up from germline, CDR1 is SGHAT and CDR2 is FQNNGV. CDR3 coding DNA: TGTGCCAGCAGCTCCCAGGGTATCGGCTCGGATTACACTGAAGCTTTCTTT. This gives the protein CASSSQGIGSDYTEAFF.

The chain has TRBV28 and TRBJ1-1; 10 bases align to TRBD1. Germline values: CDR1 MDHEN, CDR2 SYDVKM. The CDR3 length is 18 residues. V shed 5 bases, J shed 1 base, and the junction held 13 bases outside the gene matches. CDR3 protein: CASSPPGQGTFANTEAFF. For the CDR3, the DNA is TGTGCCAGCAGTCCCCCGGGACAGGGGACCTTTGCGAACACTGAAGCTTTCTTT.

V and J are TRBV3-1 (or the pseudogene TRBV3-2) and TRBJ2-3; 8 bases map to TRBD1. The CDR3 has 17 amino acids. The V segment lost 0 bases and the J segment 4 bases; nucleotides outside the gene matches: 9. From germline, CDR1 is LGHDT and CDR2 YNNKEL (reference sequence). This CDR3 is CASSQDQSQGAADTQYF. The CDR3 coding sequence is TGTGCCAGCAGCCAAGATCAAAGCCAGGGGGCCGCAGATACGCAGTATTTT.